These T cell receptor beta chains were read from a single sample in a study of OX40 agonist ivuxolimab in advanced cancers. Libraries were prepared by immunoSEQ multiplex PCR; TCRdb keeps only in-frame clonotypes and omits some of them. The table has roughly 100,000 clones, around 91% seen once. The specimen comprised CD4+ or CD8+ T cells sorted from blood, sampled in a trial of the OX40 agonist ivuxolimab. The receptor source for this set is an adult with an advanced solid tumor such as melanoma, head and neck, liver or kidney cancer. Both conserved end residues are part of each CDR3. D genes are given only for firm matches. Some rows mark clone size as missing; the rest say once, few, many or name a class of expanded clone.

j_call: TRBJ1-2
v_call: TRBV6-6
d_call: .
clone_size: once
cdr3_nt: TGTGCCAGTAAGATAACCGTCCTGGGGAATGGCTACACCTTC
cdr3_aa: CASKITVLGNGYTF

j_call: TRBJ1-1
v_call: TRBV28
d_call: .
clone_size: few
cdr3_nt: TGTGCCAGCAGTTTCTCTCGTCCCACTGAAGCTTTCTTT
cdr3_aa: CASSFSRPTEAFF

j_call: TRBJ2-7
v_call: TRBV7-2
d_call: TRBD1
clone_size: few
cdr3_nt: TGTGCCAGCAGCGCCAACCCGGGACAGGGGTACGAGCAGTACTTC
cdr3_aa: CASSANPGQGYEQYF

j_call: TRBJ2-7
v_call: TRBV11-1
d_call: TRBD2
clone_size: .
cdr3_nt: TGTGCCAGCAGCTTACAAGCGGGAGTCACCTACGAGCAGTACTTC
cdr3_aa: CASSLQAGVTYEQYF

j_call: TRBJ2-7
v_call: TRBV9
d_call: TRBD2
clone_size: .
cdr3_nt: TGTGCCAGCAGCGTAACCGGGACTAGCTTAGGCAGCGAGCAGTACTTC
cdr3_aa: CASSVTGTSLGSEQYF

j_call: TRBJ1-2
v_call: TRBV7-2
d_call: TRBD1
clone_size: .
cdr3_nt: TGTGCCAGCAGCTTAGTAGGATCGCGACAGGGCCATGGCTACACCTTC
cdr3_aa: CASSLVGSRQGHGYTF

j_call: TRBJ2-7
v_call: TRBV27
d_call: .
clone_size: .
cdr3_nt: TGTGCCAGCAGTTTCGGGGGAGCCCGCCTGATGGGCGAGCAGTACTTC
cdr3_aa: CASSFGGARLMGEQYF

j_call: TRBJ2-3
v_call: TRBV5-1
d_call: TRBD2
clone_size: once
cdr3_nt: TGCGCCAGCAGCCCTAGCGGGGGGTACACAGATACGCAGTATTTT
cdr3_aa: CASSPSGGYTDTQYF

j_call: TRBJ2-3
v_call: TRBV11-3
d_call: .
clone_size: .
cdr3_nt: TGTGCCAGCAGCTTAACTAGTGGCACAGATACGCAGTATTTT
cdr3_aa: CASSLTSGTDTQYF

j_call: TRBJ2-3
v_call: TRBV4-3
d_call: TRBD2
clone_size: .
cdr3_nt: TGCGCCAGCAGCCTAGGGAGTAGCGGGGGCACAGATACGCAGTATTTT
cdr3_aa: CASSLGSSGGTDTQYF

j_call: TRBJ1-4
v_call: TRBV9
d_call: .
clone_size: .
cdr3_nt: TGTGCCAGCAGCCCAACTTTGAACCCGGCGGGGGAAAAACTGTTTTTT
cdr3_aa: CASSPTLNPAGEKLFF

j_call: TRBJ2-7
v_call: TRBV28
d_call: TRBD1
clone_size: .
cdr3_nt: TGTGCCAGCAAGCCACAGGGGTTTGGCGAGCAGTACTTC
cdr3_aa: CASKPQGFGEQYF

j_call: TRBJ2-3
v_call: TRBV5-4
d_call: .
clone_size: .
cdr3_nt: TGTGCCAGCACCCCCGCTGGAGCGGCCACAGATACGCAGTATTTT
cdr3_aa: CASTPAGAATDTQYF

j_call: TRBJ2-2
v_call: TRBV7-8
d_call: TRBD2
clone_size: .
cdr3_nt: TGTGCCAGCAGCTTAGTTCCGGGACTAGGGACCGGGGAGCTGTTTTTT
cdr3_aa: CASSLVPGLGTGELFF

j_call: TRBJ1-1
v_call: TRBV27
d_call: TRBD1
clone_size: .
cdr3_nt: TGTGCCAGCAGCTCGTGGACAGGGAACACTGAAGCTTTCTTT
cdr3_aa: CASSSWTGNTEAFF

j_call: TRBJ2-7
v_call: TRBV6-5
d_call: TRBD2
clone_size: .
cdr3_nt: TGTGCCAGCAGTTACCTACTAGCGGGAGGATACGAGCAGTACTTC
cdr3_aa: CASSYLLAGGYEQYF

j_call: TRBJ1-1
v_call: TRBV5-4
d_call: .
clone_size: .
cdr3_nt: TGTGCCAGCAGCGGGCACGAAACCGAAGCTTTCTTT
cdr3_aa: CASSGHETEAFF

j_call: TRBJ2-7
v_call: TRBV7-6
d_call: TRBD2
clone_size: .
cdr3_nt: TGTGCCAGCAGCTCTAGCGGGAGCTGGACCGAGCAGTACTTC
cdr3_aa: CASSSSGSWTEQYF